This T cell receptor (beta chain) was retrieved from a study of molecular identifiers for immune sequencing clone quantification. Study observations and caveats: Among effectors, clones above 20 RNA copies held over 97% of molecules; among naive cells, under 1%.

Bulk TCR libraries were made with methods that had been previously described and with listed TCR primers. TCRdb analysed the PCR reads with MiXCR anew, one entry per CDR3 protein. The table lists approximately 670,000 distinct CDR3 sequences, just under 20% of them singletons. This clonotype occurred many times. Antigen: not known. RNA fractions of 10%, 30% or 50% and roughly 19,000 to 1,100,000 sorted cells were the source of naive CD8 libraries. The authors gated naive CD8 T cells as CD8+CD4-CCR7+CD45RA+ for sorting. CDR3 size: 13 residues. Germline-derived CDR1 and CDR2 are GTSNPN and SVGIG (reference sequence). V lost 0 bases, J lost 9 bases, and 3 bases stayed unmatched.

The receptor was derived from a human donor in good health. Some libraries in this study had Jurkat cell RNA spiked in. Sequences were obtained from naive CD8+ T cells from blood, with Jurkat cell RNA spiked in. As to subset: FACS-sorted CD8+CD4-CCR7+CD45RA+ naive T cells. The J gene is TRBJ2-1, the V gene TRBV30, with TRBD1 identical over 9 bases. The CDR3 region is CAWSVTGGGEQFF. The DNA for the CDR3 is TGTGCCTGGAGTGTAACAGGGGGCGGTGAGCAGTTCTTC.